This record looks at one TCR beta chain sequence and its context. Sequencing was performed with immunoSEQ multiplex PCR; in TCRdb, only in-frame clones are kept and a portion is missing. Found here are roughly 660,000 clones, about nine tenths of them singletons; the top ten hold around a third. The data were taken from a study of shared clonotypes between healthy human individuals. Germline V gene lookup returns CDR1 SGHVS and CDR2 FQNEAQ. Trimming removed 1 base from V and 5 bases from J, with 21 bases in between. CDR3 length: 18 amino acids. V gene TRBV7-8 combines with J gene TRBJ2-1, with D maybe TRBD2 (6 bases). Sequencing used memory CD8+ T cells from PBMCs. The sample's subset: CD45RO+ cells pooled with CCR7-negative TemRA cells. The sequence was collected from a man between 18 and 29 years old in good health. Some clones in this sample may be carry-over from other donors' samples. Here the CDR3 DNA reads TGTGCCAGCAGCTTAGGCTATCGGACTACTGGGATGAACAATGAGCAGTTCTTC. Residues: CASSLGYRTTGMNNEQFF.